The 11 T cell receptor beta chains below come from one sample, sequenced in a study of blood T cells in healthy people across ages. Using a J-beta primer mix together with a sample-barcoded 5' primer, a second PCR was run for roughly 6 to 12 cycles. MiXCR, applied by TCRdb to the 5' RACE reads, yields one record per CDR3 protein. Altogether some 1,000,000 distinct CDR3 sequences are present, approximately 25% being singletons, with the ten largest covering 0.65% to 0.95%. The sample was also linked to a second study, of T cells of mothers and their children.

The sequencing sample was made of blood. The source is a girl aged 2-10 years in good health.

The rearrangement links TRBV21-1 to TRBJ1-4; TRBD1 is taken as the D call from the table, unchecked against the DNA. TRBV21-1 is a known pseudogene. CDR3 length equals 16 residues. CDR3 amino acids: CASRGRGGKTNEKLFF. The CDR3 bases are TGTGCCAGCCGTGGAAGGGGGGGCAAAACTAATGAAAAACTGTTTTTT.

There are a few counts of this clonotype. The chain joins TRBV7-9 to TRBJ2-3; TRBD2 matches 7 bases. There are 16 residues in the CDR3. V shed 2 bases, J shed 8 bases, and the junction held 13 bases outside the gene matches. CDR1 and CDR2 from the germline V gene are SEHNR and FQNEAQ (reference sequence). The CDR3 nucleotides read TGTGCCAGCAGCTTATGGCGCGGGAGTGGTCGAGGTACGCAGTATTTT. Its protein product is CASSLWRGSGRGTQYF.

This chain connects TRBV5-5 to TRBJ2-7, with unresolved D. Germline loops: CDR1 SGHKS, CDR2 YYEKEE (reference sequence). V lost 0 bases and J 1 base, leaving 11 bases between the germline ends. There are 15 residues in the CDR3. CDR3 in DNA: TGTGCCAGCAGCTTGGTGTTGGTGAAGTCCTACGAGCAGTACTTC. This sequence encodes CASSLVLVKSYEQYF. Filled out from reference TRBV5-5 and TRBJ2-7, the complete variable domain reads DAGVTQSPTHLIKTRGQQVTLRCSPISGHKSVSWYQQVLGQGPQFIFQYYEKEERGRGNFPDRFSARQFPNYSSELNVNALLLGDSALYLCASSLVLVKSYEQYFGPGTRLTVT.

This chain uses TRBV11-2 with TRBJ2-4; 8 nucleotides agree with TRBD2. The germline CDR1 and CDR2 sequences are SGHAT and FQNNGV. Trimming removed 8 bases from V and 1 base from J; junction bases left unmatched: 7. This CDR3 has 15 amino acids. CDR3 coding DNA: TGTGCCAGCGGGCCCACGGGAGGGGCCAAAAACATTCAGTACTTC. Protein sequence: CASGPTGGAKNIQYF.

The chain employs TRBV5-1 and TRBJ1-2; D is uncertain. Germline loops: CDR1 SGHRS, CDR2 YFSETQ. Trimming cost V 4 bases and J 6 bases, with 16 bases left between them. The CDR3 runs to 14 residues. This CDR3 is CASSKIFPQDGYTF. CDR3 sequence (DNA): TGCGCCAGCAGCAAAATCTTCCCGCAGGATGGCTACACCTTC. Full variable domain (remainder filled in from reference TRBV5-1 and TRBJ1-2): KAGVTQTPRYLIKTRGQQVTLSCSPISGHRSVSWYQQTPGQGLQFLFEYFSETQRNKGNFPGRFSGRQFSNSRSEMNVSTLELGDSALYLCASSKIFPQDGYTFGSGTRLTVV.

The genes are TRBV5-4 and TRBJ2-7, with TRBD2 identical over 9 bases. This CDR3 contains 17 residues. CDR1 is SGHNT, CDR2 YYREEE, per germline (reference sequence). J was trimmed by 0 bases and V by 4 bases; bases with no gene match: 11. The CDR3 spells CASSLGPLAGSSYEQYF. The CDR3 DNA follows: TGTGCCAGCAGCCTAGGGCCTCTAGCGGGGAGCTCCTACGAGCAGTACTTC.

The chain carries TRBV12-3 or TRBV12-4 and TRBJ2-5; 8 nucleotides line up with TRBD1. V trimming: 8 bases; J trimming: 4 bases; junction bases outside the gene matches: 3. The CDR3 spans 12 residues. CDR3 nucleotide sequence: TGTGCCAGCGGGGACAGGCGAGAGACCCAGTACTTC. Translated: CASGDRRETQYF.

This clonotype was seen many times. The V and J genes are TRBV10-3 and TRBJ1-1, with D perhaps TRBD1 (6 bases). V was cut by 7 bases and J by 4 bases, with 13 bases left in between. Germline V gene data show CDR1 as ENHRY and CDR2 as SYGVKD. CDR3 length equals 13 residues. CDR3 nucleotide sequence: TGTGCCATCATTTCCGACAGGACCACTGAAGCTTTCTTT. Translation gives CAIISDRTTEAFF.

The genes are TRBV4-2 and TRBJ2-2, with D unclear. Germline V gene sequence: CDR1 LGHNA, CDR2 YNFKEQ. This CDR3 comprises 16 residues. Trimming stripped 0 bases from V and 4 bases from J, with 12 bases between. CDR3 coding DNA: TGTGCCAGCAGCCAAGATTACTTCAAGAGCACCGGGGAGCTGTTTTTT. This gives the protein CASSQDYFKSTGELFF.

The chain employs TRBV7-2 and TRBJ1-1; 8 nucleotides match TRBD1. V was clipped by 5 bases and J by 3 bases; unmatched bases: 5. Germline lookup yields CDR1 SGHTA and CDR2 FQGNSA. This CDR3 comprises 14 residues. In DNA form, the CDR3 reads TGTGCCAGCAGCCCGCAGGGGGCTTACACTGAAGCTTTCTTT. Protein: CASSPQGAYTEAFF.

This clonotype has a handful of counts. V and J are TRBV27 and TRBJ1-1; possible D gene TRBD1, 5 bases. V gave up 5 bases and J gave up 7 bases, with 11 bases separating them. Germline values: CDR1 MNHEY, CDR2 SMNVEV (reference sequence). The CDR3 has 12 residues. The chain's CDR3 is CASSLPGLEAFF. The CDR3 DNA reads TGTGCCAGCAGTCTCCCAGGGCTTGAAGCTTTCTTT.